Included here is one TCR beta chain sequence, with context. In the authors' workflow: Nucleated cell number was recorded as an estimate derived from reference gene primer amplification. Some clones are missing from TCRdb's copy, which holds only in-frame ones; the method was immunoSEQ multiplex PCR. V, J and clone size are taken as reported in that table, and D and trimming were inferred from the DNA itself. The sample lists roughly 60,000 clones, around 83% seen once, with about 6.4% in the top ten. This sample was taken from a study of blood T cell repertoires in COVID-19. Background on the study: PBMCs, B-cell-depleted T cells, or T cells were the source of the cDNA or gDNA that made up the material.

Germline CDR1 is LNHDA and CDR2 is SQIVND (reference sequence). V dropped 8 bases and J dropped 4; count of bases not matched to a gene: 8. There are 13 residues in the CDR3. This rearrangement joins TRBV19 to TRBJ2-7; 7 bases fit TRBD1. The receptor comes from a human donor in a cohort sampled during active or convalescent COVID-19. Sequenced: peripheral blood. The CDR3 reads CASAGTAHYEQYF. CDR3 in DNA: TGTGCCAGTGCCGGGACAGCTCATTACGAGCAGTACTTC.